The 14 T cell receptor beta chains reported below all come from one sample, sequenced in a study of sequential checkpoint blockade in melanoma. Treatment here: randomized to nivolumab then ipilimumab (arm A) or the reverse (arm B). Sequencing used immunoSEQ multiplex PCR; TCRdb keeps in-frame clones, though not all of them. The sample has 15,000 to 20,000 clones, roughly 70% seen once. Material: CD8+ T cells sorted from blood (inferred from file names), obtained from a patient given nivolumab and ipilimumab in sequence. These receptors were taken from a human donor with melanoma.

The chain links TRBV19 to TRBJ1-4; 7 nucleotides match TRBD1. This CDR3 is built from 16 residues. J gave up 4 bases and V 5 bases, and 10 bases lay outside the gene matches. Germline V CDR1 and CDR2: LNHDA, SQIVND (reference sequence). The CDR3 region has the DNA TGTGCCAGTAGTGGAGGGGGGACAGCCCTTAATGAAAAACTGTTTTTT. Translating gives CASSGGGTALNEKLFF. The full variable domain, in which reference TRBV19 and TRBJ1-4 provide the parts outside the CDR3, is DGGITQSPKYLFRKEGQNVTLSCEQNLNHDAMYWYRQDPGQGLRLIYYSQIVNDFQKGDIAEGYSVSREKKESFPLTVTSAQKNPTAFYLCASSGGGTALNEKLFFGSGTQLSVL.

This chain joins TRBV4-3 and TRBJ1-5; D call uncertain. Trimming cost V 0 bases and J 0 bases, with 3 bases left between them. Germline values: CDR1 LGHNA, CDR2 YSLEER. CDR3 length: 14 residues. CDR3 sequence (DNA): TGCGCCAGCAGCCAAGATATTAGCAATCAGCCCCAGCATTTT. Translation: CASSQDISNQPQHF.

This clone was seen a few times. The rearrangement joins TRBV6-6 to TRBJ1-1, with a tentative D call TRBD1 (5 bases). Trimming left V 0 bases short and J 0 bases short, with 8 bases between. Germline V lookup: CDR1 MNHNY, CDR2 SVGAGI (reference sequence). This CDR3 region has 15 residues. CDR3 amino acids: CASSYSTTVNTEAFF. The DNA of the CDR3 is TGTGCCAGCAGTTACTCGACGACAGTGAACACTGAAGCTTTCTTT.

The CDR3 sequence: CASSDSGRVYEQYF. The CDR3 bases are TGTGCCAGCAGCGATAGCGGGAGGGTCTACGAGCAGTACTTC. The rearrangement links TRBV6-4 to TRBJ2-7; 11 bases agree with TRBD2. This CDR3 spans 14 amino acids. Germline V gives CDR1 MRHNA, CDR2 SNTAGT. The trim removed 6 bases at V and 3 bases at J, leaving 4 bases unmatched.

The genes are TRBV14 and TRBJ2-7, with 9 bases that match TRBD1. Germline V CDR1 and CDR2: SGHDN, FVKESK. The CDR3 is 18 amino acids. The junction had 19 bases not matched to a gene; V was cut back by 7 bases and J by 3 bases. The CDR3 sequence is CASTSKPVFGTGHYEQYF. DNA for the CDR3: TGTGCCAGCACCTCAAAACCGGTTTTCGGGACAGGGCACTACGAGCAGTACTTC.

J is TRBJ2-1 and V is TRBV7-6; 8 nucleotides match TRBD2. There are 16 residues in the CDR3. Germline V gene sequence: CDR1 SGHVS, CDR2 FNYEAQ. V lost 5 bases, J lost 2 bases, and 8 bases stayed unmatched. CDR3 nucleotide sequence: TGTGCCAGCAGCCCCTTCGGTAGCGGGGCCTACAATGAGCAGTTCTTC. Protein sequence: CASSPFGSGAYNEQFF. Looking up the rest from reference TRBV7-6 and TRBJ2-1 gives the full variable domain: GAGVSQSPRYKVTKRGQDVALRCDPISGHVSLYWYRQALGQGPEFLTYFNYEAQQDKSGLPNDRFSAERPEGSISTLTIQRTEQRDSAMYRCASSPFGSGAYNEQFFGPGTRLTVL.

This clone was detected once. This chain uses TRBV28 with TRBJ2-5, with 11 bases that match TRBD2. Germline CDR1 and CDR2: MDHEN and SYDVKM. J lost 10 bases, V lost 5 bases, and 9 bases had no gene match. CDR3 length: 14 amino acids. The CDR3, as DNA: TGTGCCAGCAGTAGACTAGCGGGGAAACCCATCCAGTACTTC. Its protein is CASSRLAGKPIQYF. Full variable domain (outside the CDR3, taken from reference TRBV28 and TRBJ2-5): DVKVTQSSRYLVKRTGEKVFLECVQDMDHENMFWYRQDPGLGLRLIYFSYDVKMKEKGDIPEGYSVSREKKERFSLILESASTNQTSMYLCASSRLAGKPIQYFGPGTRLLVL.

The chain combines TRBV29-1 with TRBJ2-7; 8 nucleotides align to TRBD2. This CDR3 is 14 amino acids long. J lost 5 bases, V lost 1 base, and 7 bases had no gene match. The germline CDR1 and CDR2 sequences are SQVTM and ANQGSEA. The CDR3 coding sequence is TGCAGCGTTGAAGGTCCAGCGGGAGAACACGAGCAGTACTTC. Protein sequence: CSVEGPAGEHEQYF.

V is TRBV5-1 and J is TRBJ2-7; D uncertain. V was trimmed by 0 bases and J by 1 base, leaving 5 bases between them. There are 13 residues in the CDR3. Germline assignment: CDR1 SGHRS and CDR2 YFSETQ. CDR3: CASSLDNSYEQYF. DNA for the CDR3: TGCGCCAGCAGCTTGGACAATTCCTACGAGCAGTACTTC.

In its sample, this clone was seen a few times. The gene calls are TRBV6-6 and TRBJ1-5, with D possibly matching TRBD1 (5 bases). The ends were cut back, 6 bases at V and 2 bases at J, with 14 bases in the middle. Germline CDR1 reads MNHNY; CDR2 reads SVGAGI (reference sequence). There are 15 residues in the CDR3. The CDR3: CASSSDTSRNQPQHF. DNA for the CDR3: TGTGCCAGCAGCTCGGACACATCTCGCAATCAGCCCCAGCATTTT.

This clone came up a few times. The chain is built from TRBV6-6 and TRBJ1-1; 8 bases agree with TRBD1. The V gene end was trimmed by 6 bases and the J gene end by 6 bases; junction bases not matched to a gene: 9. This CDR3 contains 14 residues. Germline lookup yields CDR1 MNHNY and CDR2 SVGAGI (reference sequence). The chain's CDR3 is CASSRQGISAEAFF. For the CDR3, the DNA is TGTGCCAGCAGCAGACAGGGGATTAGCGCTGAAGCTTTCTTT.

Only one count was recorded for this clone. The chain employs TRBV18 and TRBJ2-1, with D unresolved. Trimming stripped 2 bases from V and 1 base from J, with 12 bases between. This CDR3 region has 16 residues. The germline V gene encodes CDR1 KGHSH and CDR2 LQKENI. Here the CDR3 reads CASSPKPLTSYNEQFF. The CDR3 DNA reads as TGTGCCAGCTCACCAAAACCTCTTACTTCCTACAATGAGCAGTTCTTC.

This chain uses TRBV7-9 with TRBJ2-5; TRBD2 aligns across 12 bases. This CDR3 has 17 residues. Germline CDR1 is SEHNR and CDR2 is FQNEAQ (reference sequence). V was pared by 3 bases and J by 3 bases, with 8 bases of the junction left unmatched. DNA of the CDR3: TGTGCCAGCAGCTTTAACCCCCGACTAGCGGGAGAAGAGACCCAGTACTTC. It encodes CASSFNPRLAGEETQYF.

This clone was detected once. The V and J genes are TRBV29-1 and TRBJ2-3; D not certain. The V and J ends lost 1 base and 4 bases respectively, with 12 bases between them. This CDR3 region has 14 residues. Germline V gives CDR1 SQVTM, CDR2 ANQGSEA. The CDR3 bases are TGCAGCGTTGAAGTAGCCGCCCATTCAGATACGCAGTATTTT. Translation: CSVEVAAHSDTQYF.